These 8 T cell receptor beta chains were all obtained from the same sample, sequenced in a study of T cell repertoires in cytomegalovirus infection. TCRdb re-called the reads through MiXCR, storing one row per CDR3 protein. The table has about 210,000 distinct CDR3 sequences, approximately 6.7% seen once; the top ten hold 5.5% to 6.5%. Material: PBMCs. These receptors all stem from a human donor in good health (CMV status not recorded). Some clones in this sample may be carry-over from other donors' samples.

In its sample, this clonotype was seen many times. The chain couples TRBV7-2 to TRBJ1-1, with D unresolved. The V gene's germline CDR1 is SGHTA and CDR2 FQGNSA. The CDR3 contains 13 residues. V lost 2 bases and J 7 bases, leaving 11 bases between the germline ends. Written as DNA, the CDR3 is TGTGCCAGCAGCTTAAGGTGGCAAGATGAAGCTTTCTTT. It is translated as CASSLRWQDEAFF.

V and J are TRBV7-2 and TRBJ2-7, with TRBD2 identical over 9 bases. Germline lookup yields CDR1 SGHTA and CDR2 FQGNSA. There are 14 residues in the CDR3. The V and J ends lost 3 bases and 6 bases, in that order; junction bases with no gene match: 6. Here the CDR3 reads CASSLGLANSEQYF. CDR3 DNA: TGTGCCAGCAGCTTGGGACTAGCAAATAGCGAGCAGTACTTC.

This clonotype appeared a few times. CDR3 nucleotide sequence: TGTGCCAGCAGTTACTCTGATCAGCCCCAGCATTTT. This encodes CASSYSDQPQHF. The chain combines TRBV6-6 with TRBJ1-5; no firm D call. Trimming left V 0 bases short and J 5 bases short, with 2 bases between. Looked up from germline, CDR1 is MNHNY and CDR2 is SVGAGI (reference sequence). CDR3 length equals 12 residues.

This clonotype was counted many times. This chain links TRBV29-1 with TRBJ2-1; TRBD1 aligns across 9 bases. J gave up 1 base and V 4 bases, and 2 bases lay outside the gene matches. The CDR3 has 14 residues. Per the germline V gene, CDR1 is SQVTM and CDR2 is ANQGSEA. The CDR3 spells CSVGDRVSYNEQFF. The CDR3 DNA reads as TGCAGCGTTGGGGACAGGGTTTCCTACAATGAGCAGTTCTTC.

This clonotype was recorded many times. This chain connects TRBV4-3 to TRBJ2-5, with 12 bases identical to TRBD2. Germline V gives CDR1 LGHNA, CDR2 YSLEER. The length of the CDR3 is 17 residues. V dropped 0 bases and J dropped 5; count of bases not matched to a gene: 7. The CDR3 is CASSQELAGGYLETQYF. CDR3 sequence (DNA): TGCGCCAGCAGCCAAGAACTAGCGGGGGGTTATTTGGAGACCCAGTACTTC.

This clonotype was seen ten or more times. V usage is TRBV6-4 and J usage is TRBJ2-2, with D hard to call. The CDR3 extends over 13 amino acids. The V and J ends lost 2 bases and 4 bases respectively, with 5 bases between them. Germline assignment: CDR1 MRHNA and CDR2 SNTAGT. CDR3 DNA: TGTGCCAGCAGTGACAGGGCCACCGGGGAGCTGTTTTTT. Residues: CASSDRATGELFF.

This clonotype was detected many times. The CDR3: CSARLPIAGGLETQYF. As DNA, the CDR3 is TGCAGTGCTAGACTTCCCATAGCGGGGGGGTTGGAGACCCAGTACTTC. This chain links TRBV20-1 with TRBJ2-5, with 11 bases matching TRBD2. CDR3 length: 16 amino acids. From germline, CDR1 is DFQATT and CDR2 SNEGSKA (reference sequence). V shed 2 bases and J 5 bases; nucleotides not matched to a gene: 10.

This clonotype was observed many times. V and J are TRBV7-2 and TRBJ1-5; D gene unclear. Trimming shortened V by 4 bases and J by 8 bases, and 21 bases separated the two germline ends. Germline V gene sequence: CDR1 SGHTA, CDR2 FQGNSA. This CDR3 is built from 16 residues. The CDR3 spells CASSSRPVAVKEPQHF. DNA for the CDR3: TGTGCCAGCAGCTCTAGACCGGTGGCAGTTAAAGAGCCCCAGCATTTT.